This T cell receptor beta chain is from a study of T cells after yellow fever vaccination. There are many counts of this clonotype. TCRdb re-called the 5' RACE reads through MiXCR, storing one row per CDR3 protein. The sample lists roughly 150,000 distinct CDR3 sequences; 7.7% were seen once. This CDR3 spans 15 amino acids. The J segment lost 2 bases and the V segment lost 5 bases, leaving 4 bases of the junction unmatched. The V gene's germline CDR1 is SEHNR and CDR2 FQNEAQ (reference sequence). The material sequenced was CD4+ T cells sorted from PBMCs, taken 5 days after the yellow fever booster vaccination. The source is a young man who received the YFV17D yellow fever vaccine. The chain employs TRBV7-9 and TRBJ2-1; 9 bases align to TRBD1. The CDR3 nucleotides read TGTGCCAGCAGCGTGGGACAGGGCACCTACAATGAGCAGTTCTTC. Protein sequence: CASSVGQGTYNEQFF.